The 8 T cell receptor beta chains listed next were all sequenced from one sample in a study of regulatory dendritic cells for organ transplantation. Using immunoSEQ multiplex PCR, the repertoire was profiled, and TCRdb retains in-frame clones only, with some absent. The repertoire has thousands of clones, roughly three fifths of them found once; the top ten carry 20% to 25%. Allogeneic regulatory or mature dendritic cells were co-cultured for 4 to 6 days with CFSE-labeled sorted T cells at 1:10. The antigens of these receptors remain unknown. The sample comprised memory CD8+ T cells from blood cultured with dendritic cells. Subset specified: CD45RO+ memory T cells. These receptors were collected from a human donor in good health.

This rearrangement joins TRBV19 to TRBJ2-3, with 11 bases lining up with TRBD2. The trim removed 4 bases at V and 1 base at J, leaving 4 bases unmatched. In germline, CDR1 is LNHDA, CDR2 SQIVND (reference sequence). This CDR3 comprises 16 residues. The DNA of the CDR3 is TGTGCCAGTAGTAGCTTAGCGGGGGGGGGCACAGATACGCAGTATTTT. Encoded protein: CASSSLAGGGTDTQYF.

The J gene is TRBJ2-7, the V gene TRBV4-2, with 8 positions matching TRBD2. This CDR3 spans 16 amino acids. The germline CDR1 and CDR2 sequences are LGHNA and YNFKEQ. Losses at the gene ends were 0 bases for V and 6 bases for J; bases not matched to a gene: 10. In nucleotides, the CDR3 is TGTGCCAGCAGCCAAGATGGAAGCGGGGGCGACGGCGAGCAGTACTTC. This translates into CASSQDGSGGDGEQYF.

This clone is labeled as medium-sized. The rearrangement links TRBV7-9 to TRBJ1-2; no reliable D call. Germline V gene sequence: CDR1 SEHNR, CDR2 FQNEAQ (reference sequence). V dropped 1 base and J dropped 7 bases, with 10 bases sitting between them. The CDR3 has 13 amino acids. This CDR3 reads CASSLGTQRGYTF. CDR3 coding DNA: TGTGCCAGCAGCTTAGGGACTCAGCGTGGCTACACCTTC.

This clone was counted a few times. The CDR3 loop reads CASRGGNQPQHF. CDR3 nucleotide sequence: TGTGCCAGCAGGGGGGGGAATCAGCCCCAGCATTTT. V gene TRBV11-3 combines with J gene TRBJ1-5; TRBD1 might be the D (5 bases). Germline CDR1 and CDR2: SGHNT and YENEEA. V lost 6 bases and J 4 bases, leaving 7 bases between the germline ends. The CDR3 length is 12 residues.

This clone was observed once. The V call is TRBV7-8, the J call TRBJ2-5, with TRBD2 matching over 10 bases. The CDR3 loop spans 15 amino acids. Trimming at V came to 5 bases and at J to 3 bases, leaving 6 bases not matched to a gene. Germline CDR1 reads SGHVS; CDR2 reads FQNEAQ. CDR3 bases: TGTGCCAGCAGCGTCCCTCTAGCGGGGGAAGAGACCCAGTACTTC. It translates to CASSVPLAGEETQYF. Full variable domain (remainder filled in from reference TRBV7-8 and TRBJ2-5): GAGVSQSPRYKVAKRGQDVALRCDPISGHVSLFWYQQALGQGPEFLTYFQNEAQLDKSGLPSDRFFAERPEGSVSTLKIQRTQQEDSAVYLCASSVPLAGEETQYFGPGTRLLVL.

The V gene is TRBV27, the J gene TRBJ2-1; D not certain. Germline V gives CDR1 MNHEY, CDR2 SMNVEV (reference sequence). Deletions cut 4 bases from V and 7 bases from J, with 8 bases between. The length of the CDR3 is 12 residues. In nucleotides, the CDR3 is TGTGCCAGCAGTTCGACTCTGAATGAGCAGTTCTTC. Residues: CASSSTLNEQFF.

The gene calls are TRBV4-2 and TRBJ2-7; 10 bases match TRBD2. Losses at the gene ends were 11 bases for V and 3 bases for J; bases not matched to a gene: 7. Germline loops: CDR1 LGHNA, CDR2 YNFKEQ. This CDR3 is built from 13 residues. The CDR3 bases are TGTGCCGTCCATAGCGGGGGGCACTACGAGCAGTACTTC. It translates to CAVHSGGHYEQYF.

The chain uses TRBV4-2 and TRBJ2-7; 13 positions agree with TRBD2. J was trimmed by 7 bases and V by 11 bases; bases with no gene match: 5. The CDR3 is 12 amino acids. Germline CDR1 and CDR2: LGHNA and YNFKEQ. CDR3 amino acids: CAAGLAGREQYF. CDR3 nucleotides: TGTGCCGCGGGACTAGCGGGGAGGGAGCAGTACTTC.